Listed below are T cell receptor beta chains from one sample, sequenced in a study of blood T cells in healthy people across ages. MiXCR was run by TCRdb on the 5' RACE reads, yielding one entry per CDR3 protein. Of 730,000 or so distinct CDR3 sequences in the sample, 43% were seen once. The sample comprised blood. These receptors were taken from a woman aged 55-69 years in good health. The CDR3 runs from the conserved cysteine through the conserved F or W.

V gene	J gene	CDR3 protein
TRBV3-1	TRBJ2-5	CASVLGGQETQYF
TRBV6-5	TRBJ2-2	CASRSGTGDTGELFF
TRBV29-1	TRBJ2-1	CSVYRGPSSYNEQFF
TRBV4-2	TRBJ2-5	CASSQEGRTQETQYF
TRBV9	TRBJ2-5	CTSSQTSGSNEQYF
TRBV9	TRBJ2-5	CASSVGTGVGETQYF
TRBV5-1	TRBJ1-2	CASSPRRFDTTNYGYTF
TRBV7-2	TRBJ2-3	CASGLAGVPGDTQYF
TRBV12-3/TRBV12-4	TRBJ2-2	CASSFAGTGGVTGELFF
TRBV7-9	TRBJ2-1	CASSLAGGYSYNEQFF
TRBV6-5	TRBJ2-7	CATQTGTELTQYF
TRBV12-3/TRBV12-4	TRBJ1-1	CASRGTGRSTEAFF
TRBV6-4	TRBJ2-3	CASSASGSGGTQYF
TRBV5-1	TRBJ1-2	CASSLDSATYGYTF
TRBV6-5	TRBJ2-3	CASSQTRPGADTQYF
TRBV23-1	TRBJ2-6	CASSPNGDRDRSGANVLTF
TRBV4-3	TRBJ2-3	CASSQEPYTDTQYF
TRBV20-1	TRBJ2-7	CSAIDRGEQYF
TRBV20-1	TRBJ1-4	CSASRGGDEKLFF
TRBV6-5	TRBJ2-3	CASSNPGSDTQYF
TRBV24-1	TRBJ2-1	CATSDSMVHRGPLPPYNEQFF
TRBV20-1	TRBJ2-3	CSARGPGGGKSTDTQYF
TRBV6-4	TRBJ2-1	CASSDSFRRGHLENEQFF
TRBV6-5	TRBJ2-1	CASRKTIAGGYNEQFF
TRBV28	TRBJ2-3	CASSLLASGGLDTQYF
TRBV12-3/TRBV12-4	TRBJ1-1	CASSLRGTGYTEAFF
TRBV12-3/TRBV12-4	TRBJ2-1	CASRASGSATDNEQFF
TRBV27	TRBJ2-1	CASRPGTSGSNEQFF